These 22 T cell receptor beta chains came from one sample sequenced in a study of blood T cell repertoires in COVID-19. TCRdb keeps only in-frame clones here, not all; method: immunoSEQ multiplex PCR. The sample lists about 36,000 clones, around 84% occurring once. The sample taken for sequencing was peripheral blood. Receptors originate from a man in his 60s with COVID-19, enrolled during active disease.

J is TRBJ1-5 and V is TRBV2, with 8 bases aligning to TRBD1. Germline V gene data show CDR1 as SNHLY and CDR2 as FYNNEI. The CDR3 consists of 17 residues. With V trimmed by 2 bases and J by 2 bases, 8 bases remained unmatched. CDR3: CASSEYRTGFRNQPQHF. The CDR3 DNA follows: TGTGCCAGCAGTGAATATCGGACAGGGTTTCGCAATCAGCCCCAGCATTTT.

This chain uses TRBV19 with TRBJ1-5; tentatively, D is TRBD1 (6 bases). V was trimmed by 7 bases and J by 0 bases, leaving 13 bases between them. The germline V gene encodes CDR1 LNHDA and CDR2 SQIVND (reference sequence). CDR3 size: 15 residues. The DNA for the CDR3 is TGTGCCAGTACCCCCAGAGGGGGTAGCAATCAGCCCCAGCATTTT. Its translation is CASTPRGGSNQPQHF.

The V and J genes are TRBV7-2 and TRBJ1-1, with 9 bases lining up with TRBD1. The CDR3 is 14 amino acids. The germline V gene has CDR1 SGHTA and CDR2 FQGNSA. Losses at the gene ends were 1 base for V and 4 bases for J; bases not matched to a gene: 1. The CDR3 bases are TGTGCCAGCAGCTTAGGGGGACAGGGCACTGAAGCTTTCTTT. Translation: CASSLGGQGTEAFF.

The rearrangement joins TRBV5-4 to TRBJ1-1, with a tentative D call TRBD1 (6 bases). The CDR3 is made up of 13 amino acids. The germline CDR1 and CDR2 sequences are SGHNT and YYREEE (reference sequence). V was shortened by 0 bases and J by 9 bases, with 12 bases between the two germline ends. CDR3 DNA: TGTGCCAGCAGCTTGGCGGGGGGCGAGAAAGCTTTCTTT. Protein product: CASSLAGGEKAFF.

The chain combines TRBV30 with TRBJ1-3, with 9 bases identical to TRBD1. Germline V gene data show CDR1 as GTSNPN and CDR2 as SVGIG (reference sequence). The CDR3 contains 15 residues. With 5 bases clipped from V and 8 bases from J, the junction kept 13 bases outside the gene matches. CDR3 sequence (DNA): TGTGCCTGGCTCCCCCCGGGACAGGGTGTGGACACCATATATTTT. This gives the protein CAWLPPGQGVDTIYF.

Regarding this clone: A clone one base away is much larger, so this may be a read error. The chain has TRBV4-3 and TRBJ1-1; the D is unclear. In germline, CDR1 is LGHNA, CDR2 YSLEER. V lost 3 bases to trimming and J lost 8 bases, with 13 bases between them. The CDR3 runs 13 residues. CDR3 bases: TGCGCCAGCAGCCAGGAAAGGCGGATCGAAGCTTTCTTT. The encoded protein is CASSQERRIEAFF.

This clone was observed a handful of times. The CDR3 sequence is CASSRIGQGLWTQYF. The CDR3 nucleotides read TGTGCCAGCAGCCGGATCGGACAGGGGTTGTGGACCCAGTACTTC. The chain carries TRBV7-9 and TRBJ2-5, with TRBD1 matching 9 bases. The CDR3 is 15 residues long. Germline loops: CDR1 SEHNR, CDR2 FQNEAQ (reference sequence). The V gene end was trimmed by 5 bases and the J gene end by 7 bases; junction bases not matched to a gene: 11. The whole variable domain, remainder taken from reference TRBV7-9 and TRBJ2-5, is DTGVSQNPRHKITKRGQNVTFRCDPISEHNRLYWYRQTLGQGPEFLTYFQNEAQLEKSRLLSDRFSAERPKGSFSTLEIQRTEQGDSAMYLCASSRIGQGLWTQYFGPGTRLLVL.

The chain carries TRBV7-3 and TRBJ2-5; 7 bases match TRBD2. This CDR3 has 13 residues. V dropped 1 base and J dropped 5; count of bases not matched to a gene: 1. Germline V gives CDR1 SGHTA, CDR2 FQGTGA. The CDR3 bases are TGTGCCAGCAGCTTAAGGGGAGGGGAGACCCAGTACTTC. It specifies CASSLRGGETQYF.

This sequence joins TRBV6-5 and TRBJ1-1; TRBD1 aligns across 10 bases. Germline V gives CDR1 MNHEY, CDR2 SVGAGI. Trimming at V came to 5 bases and at J to 2 bases, leaving 5 bases not matched to a gene. The CDR3 runs 15 residues. The CDR3 protein is CASSPRDRGNTEAFF. The CDR3 nucleotides read TGTGCCAGCAGTCCACGGGACAGGGGAAACACTGAAGCTTTCTTT.

J is TRBJ2-3 and V is TRBV4-1, with a tentative D call TRBD1 (5 bases). The ends were cut back, 4 bases at V and 2 bases at J, with 10 bases in the middle. CDR1 and CDR2 from the germline V gene are MGHRA and YSYEKL. CDR3 length: 14 amino acids. The CDR3, as DNA: TGCGCCAGCAGCCGCGACAGAAACACAGATACGCAGTATTTT. This codes for CASSRDRNTDTQYF.

CDR3 amino acids: CASSLVIHGGRAGNEQFF. The DNA for the CDR3 is TGTGCCAGCAGCTTAGTGATTCACGGCGGGAGGGCGGGCAATGAGCAGTTCTTC. The rearrangement uses TRBV11-2 and TRBJ2-1; 9 nucleotides agree with TRBD2. Trimming removed 1 base from V and 6 bases from J; junction bases left unmatched: 13. Germline-derived CDR1 and CDR2 are SGHAT and FQNNGV. There are 18 residues in the CDR3.

The rearrangement uses TRBV15 and TRBJ2-5; 9 bases agree with TRBD1. The trim removed 4 bases at V and 0 bases at J, leaving 6 bases unmatched. Germline V lookup: CDR1 LNHNV, CDR2 YYDKDF (reference sequence). This CDR3 has 16 amino acids. The CDR3 spells CATSKGGTGYQETQYF. The CDR3 DNA reads TGTGCCACCAGCAAGGGCGGGACAGGGTACCAAGAGACCCAGTACTTC.

This chain uses TRBV19 with TRBJ1-5; 11 nucleotides agree with TRBD1. The CDR3 has 19 residues. The V gene's germline CDR1 is LNHDA and CDR2 SQIVND (reference sequence). V trimming: 1 base; J trimming: 0 bases; junction bases outside the gene matches: 8. CDR3 nucleotides: TGTGCCAGTAGTATAGTTGGGACAGGGGGAAAATATAGCAATCAGCCCCAGCATTTT. Protein product: CASSIVGTGGKYSNQPQHF.

The gene calls are TRBV7-9 and TRBJ1-1, with a weak D call TRBD1 (6 bases). The V gene's germline CDR1 is SEHNR and CDR2 FQNEAQ (reference sequence). CDR3 length: 13 amino acids. The V gene lost 2 bases and the J gene lost 4 bases, with 8 bases spanning the gap. The CDR3 bases are TGTGCCAGCAGCTTAAGAGGGGGCACTGAAGCTTTCTTT. Its protein is CASSLRGGTEAFF.

The chain is built from TRBV27 and TRBJ1-1; 8 bases are shared with TRBD1. Germline V lookup: CDR1 MNHEY, CDR2 SMNVEV (reference sequence). The junction had 4 bases not matched to a gene; V was cut back by 6 bases and J by 1 base. The CDR3 has 14 amino acids. The chain's CDR3 is CASSYRGWNTEAFF. CDR3 sequence (DNA): TGTGCCAGCAGCTACAGGGGGTGGAACACTGAAGCTTTCTTT.

V and J are TRBV5-8 and TRBJ2-2, with a possible D match to TRBD1 (6 bases). V dropped 3 bases and J dropped 2 bases, with 14 bases sitting between them. Germline values: CDR1 SGHTS, CDR2 YDEGEE. The CDR3 has 16 residues. CDR3 region: CASSWMTGTNTGELFF. DNA for the CDR3: TGTGCCAGCAGCTGGATGACCGGGACAAACACCGGGGAGCTGTTTTTT.

The chain is built from TRBV29-1 and TRBJ2-5; 7 bases match TRBD1. Germline CDR1 and CDR2: SQVTM and ANQGSEA. Losses at the gene ends were 5 bases for V and 5 bases for J; bases not matched to a gene: 11. This CDR3 has 14 amino acids. CDR3: CSVFDREIGETQYF. The CDR3 DNA is TGCAGCGTTTTTGACAGGGAAATTGGGGAGACCCAGTACTTC. Filled out from reference TRBV29-1 and TRBJ2-5, the complete variable domain reads SAVISQKPSRDICQRGTSLTIQCQVDSQVTMMFWYRQQPGQSLTLIATANQGSEATYESGFVIDKFPISRPNLTFSTLTVSNMSPEDSSIYLCSVFDREIGETQYFGPGTRLLVL.

In nucleotides, the CDR3 is TGTGCCATCAGCGAAGGGGATTATGGCTACACCTTC. Its translation is CAISEGDYGYTF. V and J are TRBV10-3 and TRBJ1-2, with D perhaps matching TRBD1 (5 bases). Germline CDR1 reads ENHRY; CDR2 reads SYGVKD. V was trimmed by 6 bases and J by 5 bases, leaving 10 bases between them. This CDR3 has 12 residues.

The chain is built from TRBV7-8 and TRBJ1-5; D gene uncertain. CDR1 is SGHVS and CDR2 is FQNEAQ in the germline V gene. CDR3 length: 17 residues. V lost 1 base, J lost 2 bases, and 15 bases lay in between. CDR3 in amino acids: CASSLGSSRLGNQPQHF. For the CDR3, the DNA is TGTGCCAGCAGCTTAGGGAGTTCGAGATTAGGCAATCAGCCCCAGCATTTT. The whole variable domain, remainder taken from reference TRBV7-8 and TRBJ1-5, is GAGVSQSPRYKVAKRGQDVALRCDPISGHVSLFWYQQALGQGPEFLTYFQNEAQLDKSGLPSDRFFAERPEGSVSTLKIQRTQQEDSAVYLCASSLGSSRLGNQPQHFGDGTRLSIL.

V usage is TRBV2 and J usage is TRBJ1-5; 10 bases fit TRBD1. V lost 5 bases, J lost 4 bases, and 5 bases stayed unmatched. This CDR3 comprises 15 residues. Germline V CDR1 and CDR2: SNHLY, FYNNEI. The CDR3, as DNA: TGTGCCAGCAGTCTATCGGACAGGGGGAATCAGCCCCAGCATTTT. Its protein is CASSLSDRGNQPQHF. Supplemented by reference TRBV2 and TRBJ1-5, the full variable domain reads EPEVTQTPSHQVTQMGQEVILRCVPISNHLYFYWYRQILGQKVEFLVSFYNNEISEKSEIFDDQFSVERPDGSNFTLKIRSTKLEDSAMYFCASSLSDRGNQPQHFGDGTRLSIL.

The gene calls are TRBV14 and TRBJ2-7; 8 bases fit TRBD1. CDR1 SGHDN and CDR2 FVKESK come from the germline V gene. The CDR3 is 15 residues long. Germline trimming cut 4 bases from V and 3 bases from J; bases unmatched to any gene: 8. The CDR3 protein is CASSPVRGQGYEQYF. For the CDR3, the DNA is TGTGCCAGCAGCCCTGTCAGGGGGCAGGGCTACGAGCAGTACTTC. Using reference TRBV14 and TRBJ2-7 for the parts outside the CDR3, the full variable domain is EAGVTQFPSHSVIEKGQTVTLRCDPISGHDNLYWYRRVMGKEIKFLLHFVKESKQDESGMPNNRFLAERTGGTYSTLKVQPAELEDSGVYFCASSPVRGQGYEQYFGPGTRLTVT.

The chain links TRBV4-3 to TRBJ2-7, with D maybe TRBD1 (5 bases). The length of the CDR3 is 18 residues. V was clipped by 0 bases and J by 2 bases, with 20 bases between them. CDR1 LGHNA and CDR2 YSLEER come from the germline V gene. CDR3 sequence reads: CASSQDWVNRGHAYEQYF. The CDR3 coding sequence is TGCGCCAGCAGCCAAGATTGGGTTAATAGGGGTCATGCCTACGAGCAGTACTTC.